Listed below are T cell receptor beta chains from one sample, sequenced in a study of regulatory T cells in long-lasting Graves disease. TCRdb passed the multiplex PCR reads through MiXCR, listing each CDR3 protein once. The data hold 400,000 to 500,000 distinct CDR3 sequences, with roughly 17% observed a single time. A further study also used this sample, focusing on T cells in Graves' hyperthyroidism and ophthalmopathy.

The starting material was peripheral blood mononuclear cells (PBMCs), obtained at new diagnosis, from a patient treated with antithyroid drugs. The receptors were gathered from a woman aged 18-29 years with Graves disease. Each CDR3 is given with its conserved first and last residue. The D gene is left open where the match is weak. Clone size is not always given. Where it is, it says once, few, many or a class for expanded clones.

J: TRBJ2-6; V: TRBV9; size: -; D: -; length: 15; CDR3: CASSKRVSGANVLTF; DNA: TGTGCCAGCAGCAAAAGGGTCTCTGGGGCCAACGTCCTGACTTTC
J: TRBJ2-1; V: TRBV7-9; size: many; D: -; length: 12; CDR3: CASSPVGNEQFF; DNA: TGTGCCAGCAGCCCCGTGGGCAATGAGCAGTTCTTC
J: TRBJ2-3; V: TRBV27; size: many; D: -; length: 13; CDR3: CASSTGVEDTQYF; DNA: TGTGCCAGCTCCACGGGAGTTGAAGATACGCAGTATTTT
J: TRBJ2-1; V: TRBV29-1; size: many; D: TRBD2; length: 16; CDR3: CSVVSGAGGPYNEQFF; DNA: TGCAGCGTTGTAAGCGGGGCGGGAGGGCCGTACAATGAGCAGTTCTTC
J: TRBJ2-7; V: TRBV6-1; size: -; D: -; length: 16; CDR3: CASRRAPGIKNYEQYF; DNA: TGTGCCAGCAGGAGAGCTCCCGGGATCAAAAACTACGAGCAGTACTTC
J: TRBJ2-7; V: TRBV5-1; size: many; D: -; length: 16; CDR3: CASSRSGTLNSYEQYF; DNA: TGCGCCAGCAGCCGCTCCGGGACGCTGAACTCCTACGAGCAGTACTTC
J: TRBJ2-7; V: TRBV4-1; size: -; D: -; length: 16; CDR3: CASSQAWGENSYEQYF; DNA: TGCGCCAGCAGCCAAGCATGGGGGGAGAACTCCTACGAGCAGTACTTC
J: TRBJ2-3; V: TRBV7-3; size: many; D: -; length: 13; CDR3: CASSDRITDTQYF; DNA: TGTGCCAGCAGCGATAGAATCACAGATACGCAGTATTTT
J: TRBJ2-3; V: TRBV7-3; size: many; D: -; length: 13; CDR3: CASSSVSTDTQYF; DNA: TGTGCCAGCAGCTCTGTTAGCACAGATACGCAGTATTTT
J: TRBJ1-5; V: TRBV10-3; size: many; D: TRBD1; length: 14; CDR3: CAISTGGSNQPQHF; DNA: TGTGCCATCAGCACAGGGGGTAGCAATCAGCCCCAGCATTTT
J: TRBJ2-1; V: TRBV14; size: -; D: TRBD2; length: 15; CDR3: CASSRSGTGGGEQFF; DNA: TGTGCCAGCAGCCGGAGCGGGACGGGGGGTGGTGAGCAGTTCTTC
J: TRBJ1-1; V: TRBV12-3/TRBV12-4; size: -; D: -; length: 16; CDR3: CASSFGGGMRDTEAFF; DNA: TGTGCCAGCAGTTTTGGGGGAGGAATGAGGGACACTGAAGCTTTCTTT
J: TRBJ2-3; V: TRBV10-1; size: -; D: TRBD1; length: 14; CDR3: CASSTGGGTDTQYF; DNA: TGCGCCAGCAGTACAGGGGGCGGGACAGATACGCAGTATTTT
J: TRBJ1-2; V: TRBV6-2/TRBV6-3; size: few; D: -; length: 14; CDR3: CASSYGTPSYGYTF; DNA: TGTGCCAGCAGTTACGGGACACCCAGCTATGGCTACACCTTC
J: TRBJ1-2; V: TRBV3-1; size: few; D: -; length: 13; CDR3: CASSQDPLYGYTF; DNA: TGTGCCAGCAGCCAAGACCCGCTCTATGGCTACACCTTC
J: TRBJ2-7; V: TRBV9; size: many; D: -; length: 14; CDR3: CASTRGPNSYEQYF; DNA: TGTGCCAGTACCCGAGGACCGAACTCCTACGAGCAGTACTTC
J: TRBJ2-1; V: TRBV5-6; size: many; D: TRBD1; length: 15; CDR3: CASSFSGTGGNEQFF; DNA: TGTGCCAGCAGCTTTTCCGGGACAGGGGGCAATGAGCAGTTCTTC
J: TRBJ1-1; V: TRBV28; size: few; D: -; length: 13; CDR3: CASRQQGIAEAFF; DNA: TGTGCCAGCAGACAGCAGGGGATCGCTGAAGCTTTCTTT
J: TRBJ2-5; V: TRBV30; size: few; D: TRBD1; length: 17; CDR3: CAWSVPLGTGGAKTQYF; DNA: TGTGCCTGGAGTGTACCCCTCGGGACAGGGGGCGCGAAGACCCAGTACTTC
J: TRBJ1-2; V: TRBV7-8; size: many; D: -; length: 16; CDR3: CASSLGQGKTNYGYTF; DNA: TGTGCCAGCAGCTTAGGCCAGGGGAAGACTAACTATGGCTACACCTTC
J: TRBJ1-2; V: TRBV27; size: -; D: TRBD1; length: 14; CDR3: CASSLSGTGDGYTF; DNA: TGTGCCAGCAGTTTATCAGGGACAGGGGATGGCTACACCTTC
J: TRBJ1-1; V: TRBV20-1; size: many; D: TRBD1; length: 12; CDR3: CSALGQGTEAFF; DNA: TGCAGTGCCCTAGGACAGGGGACTGAAGCTTTCTTT
J: TRBJ2-3; V: TRBV10-3; size: -; D: TRBD2; length: 14; CDR3: CAISDWGGVDTQYF; DNA: TGTGCCATCAGTGATTGGGGGGGGGTAGATACGCAGTATTTT
J: TRBJ2-1; V: TRBV27; size: many; D: -; length: 15; CDR3: CASSSINQGINEQFF; DNA: TGTGCCAGCAGTTCCATAAATCAGGGAATCAATGAGCAGTTCTTC
J: TRBJ2-7; V: TRBV7-3; size: many; D: -; length: 14; CDR3: CASSLFGPPGEQYF; DNA: TGTGCCAGCAGCTTATTCGGACCCCCCGGGGAGCAGTACTTC
J: TRBJ2-7; V: TRBV7-9; size: few; D: -; length: 15; CDR3: CASSLGGLIIYEQYF; DNA: TGTGCCAGCAGCCTTGGAGGACTGATAATTTACGAGCAGTACTTC
J: TRBJ1-3; V: TRBV20-1; size: once; D: -; length: 14; CDR3: CSAEQTPSGNTIYF; DNA: TGCAGTGCAGAACAGACACCCTCTGGAAACACCATATATTTT
J: TRBJ2-1; V: TRBV20-1; size: -; D: -; length: 12; CDR3: CSARDGYNEQFF; DNA: TGCAGTGCTAGAGACGGGTACAATGAGCAGTTCTTC
J: TRBJ2-7; V: TRBV13; size: few; D: TRBD2; length: 18; CDR3: CASSFYSGTSGETYEQYF; DNA: TGTGCCAGCAGCTTTTACAGTGGGACTAGCGGGGAAACCTACGAGCAGTACTTC
J: TRBJ1-1; V: TRBV12-3/TRBV12-4; size: many; D: TRBD1; length: 14; CDR3: CASSFDRANTEAFF; DNA: TGTGCCAGCAGTTTTGACAGGGCGAACACTGAAGCTTTCTTT
J: TRBJ2-1; V: TRBV7-9; size: many; D: TRBD1; length: 14; CDR3: CASSLPDRGNEQFF; DNA: TGTGCCAGCAGCTTACCAGACAGGGGCAATGAGCAGTTCTTC
J: TRBJ2-7; V: TRBV2; size: many; D: -; length: 15; CDR3: CASSEFRGGSYEQYF; DNA: TGTGCCAGCAGTGAGTTTAGGGGAGGATCCTACGAGCAGTACTTC
J: TRBJ2-3; V: TRBV5-1; size: few; D: -; length: 13; CDR3: CASSLGWTDTQYF; DNA: TGCGCCAGCAGCTTAGGATGGACAGATACGCAGTATTTT
J: TRBJ2-7; V: TRBV7-9; size: -; D: TRBD2; length: 14; CDR3: CASSSWTSGMEQYF; DNA: TGTGCCAGCAGCTCCTGGACTAGCGGAATGGAGCAGTACTTC
J: TRBJ2-1; V: TRBV5-1; size: -; D: TRBD2; length: 16; CDR3: CASSLVILAGGNEQFF; DNA: TGCGCCAGCAGCTTGGTTATACTAGCGGGAGGCAATGAGCAGTTCTTC
J: TRBJ2-1; V: TRBV20-1; size: few; D: -; length: 15; CDR3: CSATRPESSYNEQFF; DNA: TGCAGTGCTACCAGACCAGAAAGCTCCTACAATGAGCAGTTCTTC
J: TRBJ1-2; V: TRBV5-1; size: few; D: -; length: 15; CDR3: CASSLGAGTNNGYTF; DNA: TGCGCCAGCAGCTTGGGCGCAGGGACTAATAATGGCTACACCTTC
J: TRBJ2-3; V: TRBV9; size: -; D: TRBD2; length: 16; CDR3: CASSVEASGRTDTQYF; DNA: TGTGCCAGCAGCGTAGAGGCTAGCGGGAGGACAGATACGCAGTATTTT
J: TRBJ2-1; V: TRBV20-1; size: few; D: -; length: 12; CDR3: CSAGRTYNEQFF; DNA: TGCAGTGCGGGGAGAACCTACAATGAGCAGTTCTTC
J: TRBJ2-5; V: TRBV11-2; size: many; D: -; length: 15; CDR3: CASSLQGGEGETQYF; DNA: TGTGCCAGCAGCTTACAAGGGGGAGAGGGAGAGACCCAGTACTTC
J: TRBJ2-7; V: TRBV12-3/TRBV12-4; size: few; D: TRBD1; length: 15; CDR3: CASSSPTGGIRWQYF; DNA: TGTGCCAGCAGCTCCCCCACAGGGGGCATCCGCTGGCAGTACTTC
J: TRBJ1-2; V: TRBV14; size: few; D: -; length: 16; CDR3: CASSPIGNYGDYGYTF; DNA: TGTGCCAGCAGCCCCATCGGGAACTATGGGGACTATGGCTACACCTTC
J: TRBJ1-5; V: TRBV11-2; size: many; D: TRBD1; length: 15; CDR3: CASSLGTGEGQPQHF; DNA: TGTGCCAGCAGCTTAGGGACAGGGGAAGGTCAGCCCCAGCATTTT
J: TRBJ1-1; V: TRBV2; size: many; D: -; length: 14; CDR3: CASSPPYKNTEAFF; DNA: TGTGCCAGCAGTCCCCCTTACAAGAACACTGAAGCTTTCTTT
J: TRBJ2-1; V: TRBV11-3; size: many; D: TRBD2; length: 15; CDR3: CASSLGLAGIDEQFF; DNA: TGTGCCAGCAGCTTAGGACTAGCGGGAATAGATGAGCAGTTCTTC
J: TRBJ2-1; V: TRBV24-1; size: many; D: TRBD2; length: 16; CDR3: CATSDPGGALRNEQFF; DNA: TGTGCCACCAGTGACCCGGGAGGTGCTCTGCGTAATGAGCAGTTCTTC
J: TRBJ2-1; V: TRBV7-6; size: -; D: TRBD2; length: 16; CDR3: CASSVVGLAATNEQFF; DNA: TGTGCCAGCAGCGTAGTCGGACTAGCGGCTACCAATGAGCAGTTCTTC